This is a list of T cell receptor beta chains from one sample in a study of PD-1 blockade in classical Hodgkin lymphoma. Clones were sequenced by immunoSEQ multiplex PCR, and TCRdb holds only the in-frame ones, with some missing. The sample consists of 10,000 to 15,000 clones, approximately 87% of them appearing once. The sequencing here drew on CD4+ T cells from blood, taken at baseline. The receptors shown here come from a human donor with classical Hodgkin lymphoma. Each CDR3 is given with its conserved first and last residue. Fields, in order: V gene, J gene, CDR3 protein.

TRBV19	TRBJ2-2	CASSQRGGELFF
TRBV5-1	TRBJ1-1	CASSLDGGNTEAFF
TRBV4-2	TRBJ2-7	CASSQETSGSIYEQYF
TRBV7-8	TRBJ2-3	CASSLGAVITDTQYF
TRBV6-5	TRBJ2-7	CASRYPGTAQGEQYF
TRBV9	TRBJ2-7	CASSASVSASYEQYF
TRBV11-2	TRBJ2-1	CASSTQGPYNEQFF
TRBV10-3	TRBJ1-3	CAISEGGGNTIYF
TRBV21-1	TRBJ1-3	CASSKTWDRGPGSGNTIYF
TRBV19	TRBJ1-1	CASSPRNTEAFF
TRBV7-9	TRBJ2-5	CASSPKRLDSETQYF
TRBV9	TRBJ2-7	CASSPETGSYEQYF
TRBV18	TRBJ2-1	CASSPRLAGGLSSYNEQFF
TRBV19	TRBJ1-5	CASSIRPLGDSNQPQHF
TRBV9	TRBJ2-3	CASSVAPGGRDTQYF
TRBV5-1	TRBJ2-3	CASSGRGPDTQYF
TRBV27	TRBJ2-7	CASSSSRDRSYEQYF
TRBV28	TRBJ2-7	CASSSPLYEQYF
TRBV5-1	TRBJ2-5	CASSLSSSTETQYF
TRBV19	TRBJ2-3	CASTPSGAGDADTQYF
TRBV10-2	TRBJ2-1	CASSDMRNEQFF
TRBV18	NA	CASSLAGNTYEQYF
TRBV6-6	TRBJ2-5	CASRGRQGKETQYF
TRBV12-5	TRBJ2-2	CASGLVLGGPVGELFF
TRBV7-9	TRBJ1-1	CASSLAGDRYMNTEAFF
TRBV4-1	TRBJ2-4	CASSQGDRAKNIQYF
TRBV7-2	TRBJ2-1	CASSTGAYGGKQFF
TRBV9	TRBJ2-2	CASSNLAGVAGELFF
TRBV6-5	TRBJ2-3	CASSQDNTDTQYF
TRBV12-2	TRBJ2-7	CASRLVLAGSEGYEQYF
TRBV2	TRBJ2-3	CASTRWPSTDTQYF
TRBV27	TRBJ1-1	CASRPTPGTGAEAFF
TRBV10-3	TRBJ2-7	CAISGPYEQYF